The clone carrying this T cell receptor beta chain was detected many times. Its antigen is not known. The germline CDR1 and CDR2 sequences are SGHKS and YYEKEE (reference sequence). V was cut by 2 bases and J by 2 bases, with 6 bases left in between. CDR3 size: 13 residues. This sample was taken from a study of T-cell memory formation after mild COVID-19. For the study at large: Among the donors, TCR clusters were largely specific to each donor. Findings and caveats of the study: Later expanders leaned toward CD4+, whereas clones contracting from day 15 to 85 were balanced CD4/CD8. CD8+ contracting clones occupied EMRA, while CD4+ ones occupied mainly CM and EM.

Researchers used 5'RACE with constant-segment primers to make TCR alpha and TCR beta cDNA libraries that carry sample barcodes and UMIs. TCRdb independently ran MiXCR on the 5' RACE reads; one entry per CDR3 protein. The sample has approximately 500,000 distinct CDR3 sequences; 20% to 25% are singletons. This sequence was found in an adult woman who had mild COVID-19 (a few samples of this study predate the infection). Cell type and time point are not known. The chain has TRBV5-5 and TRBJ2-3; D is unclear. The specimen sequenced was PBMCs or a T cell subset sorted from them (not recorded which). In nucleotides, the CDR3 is TGTGCCAGCAGCTTCCAGCCCACAGATACGCAGTATTTT. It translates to CASSFQPTDTQYF.